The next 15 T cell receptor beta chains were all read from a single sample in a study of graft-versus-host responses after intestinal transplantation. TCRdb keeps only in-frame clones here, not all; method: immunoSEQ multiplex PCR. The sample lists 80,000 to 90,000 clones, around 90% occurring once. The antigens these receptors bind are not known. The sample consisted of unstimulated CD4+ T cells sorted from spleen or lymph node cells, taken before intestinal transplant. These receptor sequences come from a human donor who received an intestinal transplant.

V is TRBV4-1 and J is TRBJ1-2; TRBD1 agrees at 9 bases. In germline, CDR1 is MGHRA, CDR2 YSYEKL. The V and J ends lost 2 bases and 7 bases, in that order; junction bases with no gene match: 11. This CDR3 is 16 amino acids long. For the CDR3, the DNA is TGCGCCAGCAGCCAACCGGGGACAGGGAAGCTTTCTGGCTACACCTTC. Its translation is CASSQPGTGKLSGYTF.

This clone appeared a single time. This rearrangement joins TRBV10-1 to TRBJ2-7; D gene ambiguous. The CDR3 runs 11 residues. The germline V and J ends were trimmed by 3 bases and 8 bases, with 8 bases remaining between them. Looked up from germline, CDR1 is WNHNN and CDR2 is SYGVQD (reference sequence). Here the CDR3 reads CASSDRSQQYF. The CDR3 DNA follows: TGCGCCAGCAGTGACAGGTCGCAGCAGTACTTC.

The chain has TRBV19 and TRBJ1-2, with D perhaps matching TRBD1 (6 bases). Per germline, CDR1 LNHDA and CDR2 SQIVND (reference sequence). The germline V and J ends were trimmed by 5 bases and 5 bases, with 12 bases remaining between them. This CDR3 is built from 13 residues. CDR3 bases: TGTGCCAGTAGTGCACAGGGACAATATGGCTACACCTTC. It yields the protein CASSAQGQYGYTF.

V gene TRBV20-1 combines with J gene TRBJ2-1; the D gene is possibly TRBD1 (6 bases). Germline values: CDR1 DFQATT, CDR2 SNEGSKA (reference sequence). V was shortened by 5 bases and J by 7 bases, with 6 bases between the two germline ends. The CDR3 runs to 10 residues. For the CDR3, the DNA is TGCAGTGCTGGGACAAATGAGCAGTTCTTC. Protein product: CSAGTNEQFF.

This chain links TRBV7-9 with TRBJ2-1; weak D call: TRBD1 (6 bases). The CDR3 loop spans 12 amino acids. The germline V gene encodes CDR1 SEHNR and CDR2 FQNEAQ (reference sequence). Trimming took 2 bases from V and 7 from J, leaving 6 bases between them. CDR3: CASSLQGNEQFF. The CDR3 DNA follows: TGTGCCAGCAGCTTACAGGGGAATGAGCAGTTCTTC. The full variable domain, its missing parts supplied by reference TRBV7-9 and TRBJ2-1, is DTGVSQNPRHKITKRGQNVTFRCDPISEHNRLYWYRQTLGQGPEFLTYFQNEAQLEKSRLLSDRFSAERPKGSFSTLEIQRTEQGDSAMYLCASSLQGNEQFFGPGTRLTVL.

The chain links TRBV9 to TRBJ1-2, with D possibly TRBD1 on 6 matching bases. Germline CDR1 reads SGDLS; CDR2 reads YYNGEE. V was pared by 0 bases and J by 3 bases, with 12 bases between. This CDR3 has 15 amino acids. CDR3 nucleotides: TGTGCCAGCAGCGTAGGGGGGAGACAGGACTATGGCTACACCTTC. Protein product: CASSVGGRQDYGYTF. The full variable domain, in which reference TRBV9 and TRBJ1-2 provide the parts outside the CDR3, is DSGVTQTPKHLITATGQRVTLRCSPRSGDLSVYWYQQSLDQGLQFLIQYYNGEERAKGNILERFSAQQFPDLHSELNLSSLELGDSALYFCASSVGGRQDYGYTFGSGTRLTVV.

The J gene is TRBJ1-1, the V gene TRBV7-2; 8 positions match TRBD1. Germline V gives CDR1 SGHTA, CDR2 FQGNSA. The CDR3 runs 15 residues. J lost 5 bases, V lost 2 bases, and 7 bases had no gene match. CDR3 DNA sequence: TGTGCCAGCAGCTTACTCGGACAGGGAATAACTGAAGCTTTCTTT. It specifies CASSLLGQGITEAFF. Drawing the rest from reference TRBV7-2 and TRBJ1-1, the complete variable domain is GAGVSQSPSNKVTEKGKDVELRCDPISGHTALYWYRQSLGQGLEFLIYFQGNSAPDKSGLPSDRFSAERTGGSVSTLTIQRTQQEDSAVYLCASSLLGQGITEAFFGQGTRLTVV.

The CDR3 DNA follows: TGTGCCAGCAGCTTAGGCGGGGGGGTCGACTATGGCTACACCTTC. It encodes CASSLGGGVDYGYTF. The rearrangement joins TRBV7-9 to TRBJ1-2; possibly TRBD1 for D (5 bases). V lost 1 base, J lost 3 bases, and 12 bases lay in between. Looked up from germline, CDR1 is SEHNR and CDR2 is FQNEAQ (reference sequence). The CDR3 spans 15 residues.

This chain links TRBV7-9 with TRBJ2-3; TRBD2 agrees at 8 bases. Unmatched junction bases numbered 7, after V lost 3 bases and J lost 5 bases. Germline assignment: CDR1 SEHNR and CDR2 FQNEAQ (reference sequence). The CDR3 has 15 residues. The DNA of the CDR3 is TGTGCCAGCAGCTTCCCGGGGGGGGTTGTAGATACGCAGTATTTT. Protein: CASSFPGGVVDTQYF. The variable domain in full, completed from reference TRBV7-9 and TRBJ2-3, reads DTGVSQNPRHKITKRGQNVTFRCDPISEHNRLYWYRQTLGQGPEFLTYFQNEAQLEKSRLLSDRFSAERPKGSFSTLEIQRTEQGDSAMYLCASSFPGGVVDTQYFGPGTRLTVL.

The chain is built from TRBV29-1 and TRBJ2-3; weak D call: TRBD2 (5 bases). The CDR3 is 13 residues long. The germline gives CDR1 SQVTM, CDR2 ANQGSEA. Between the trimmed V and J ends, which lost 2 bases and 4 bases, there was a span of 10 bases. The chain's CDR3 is CSVERPGADTQYF. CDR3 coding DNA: TGCAGCGTTGAAAGGCCCGGGGCAGATACGCAGTATTTT.

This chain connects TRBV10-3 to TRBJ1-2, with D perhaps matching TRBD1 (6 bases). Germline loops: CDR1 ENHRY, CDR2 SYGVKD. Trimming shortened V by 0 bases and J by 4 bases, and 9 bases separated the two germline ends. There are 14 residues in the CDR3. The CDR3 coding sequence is TGTGCCATCAGTGAGTCGACAGGAATCTATGGCTACACCTTC. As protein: CAISESTGIYGYTF.

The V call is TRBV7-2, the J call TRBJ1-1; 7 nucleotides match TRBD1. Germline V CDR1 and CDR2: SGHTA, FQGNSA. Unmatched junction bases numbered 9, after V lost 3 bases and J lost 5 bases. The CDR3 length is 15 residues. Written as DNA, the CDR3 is TGTGCCAGCAGCTTGAGGGGGCGCGTGGTGACTGAAGCTTTCTTT. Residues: CASSLRGRVVTEAFF. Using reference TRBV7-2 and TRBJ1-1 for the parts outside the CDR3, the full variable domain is GAGVSQSPSNKVTEKGKDVELRCDPISGHTALYWYRQSLGQGLEFLIYFQGNSAPDKSGLPSDRFSAERTGGSVSTLTIQRTQQEDSAVYLCASSLRGRVVTEAFFGQGTRLTVV.

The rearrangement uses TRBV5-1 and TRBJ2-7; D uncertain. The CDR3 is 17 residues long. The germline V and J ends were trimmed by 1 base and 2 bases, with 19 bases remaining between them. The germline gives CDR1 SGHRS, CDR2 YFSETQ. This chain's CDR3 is CASSLRPEPTQPYEQYF. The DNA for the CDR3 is TGCGCCAGCAGCTTGCGGCCGGAGCCCACCCAACCCTACGAGCAGTACTTC. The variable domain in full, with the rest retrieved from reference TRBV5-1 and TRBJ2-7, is KAGVTQTPRYLIKTRGQQVTLSCSPISGHRSVSWYQQTPGQGLQFLFEYFSETQRNKGNFPGRFSGRQFSNSRSEMNVSTLELGDSALYLCASSLRPEPTQPYEQYFGPGTRLTVT.

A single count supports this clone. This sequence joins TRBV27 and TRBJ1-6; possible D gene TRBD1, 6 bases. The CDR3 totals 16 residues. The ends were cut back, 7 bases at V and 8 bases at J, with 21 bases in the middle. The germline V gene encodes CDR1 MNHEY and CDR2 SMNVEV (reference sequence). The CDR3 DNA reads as TGTGCCAGCACCTTTATAGGTGGGGGCGCGGATTCACCCCTCCACTTT. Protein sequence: CASTFIGGGADSPLHF.

CDR3 sequence reads: CASSVTGQGPFEAGELFF. The CDR3 DNA reads as TGTGCCAGCAGCGTGACGGGACAGGGTCCATTCGAGGCCGGGGAGCTGTTTTTT. The chain carries TRBV9 and TRBJ2-2; 9 positions match TRBD1. Germline CDR1 reads SGDLS; CDR2 reads YYNGEE. V shed 2 bases and J 6 bases; nucleotides not matched to a gene: 14. This CDR3 has 18 amino acids.